The 4 T cell receptor beta chains presented below share a single source sample, sequenced in a study of beta chain features in type 1 diabetes. No antigens are known for them. Every isolated RNA sample was fully reverse transcribed, so sequencing captured expressed TCRB transcripts. The protocol was immunoSEQ multiplex PCR, while the TCRdb copy is restricted to in-frame clones and leaves out a portion. The sample holds about 700,000 clones, about an eighth seen once. Study-level findings and limits: People with Type 1 diabetes carried modestly yet significantly shorter TCRB CDR3s in all four CD4+ subsets.

The sample taken for sequencing was naive CD4+ T cells from blood. These receptors all come from a man between 18 and 35 years old with type 1 diabetes.

The chain has TRBV2 and TRBJ2-6; unclear D gene. CDR1 is SNHLY and CDR2 is FYNNEI in the germline V gene. Trimming shortened V by 4 bases and J by 1 base, and 11 bases separated the two germline ends. This CDR3 contains 16 residues. The CDR3 spells CASSVYGFSGANVLTF. Here the CDR3 DNA reads TGTGCCAGCAGTGTGTACGGCTTTTCTGGGGCCAACGTCCTGACTTTC.

The rearrangement links TRBV20-1 to TRBJ2-1, with no clear D. The germline V gene has CDR1 DFQATT and CDR2 SNEGSKA (reference sequence). The CDR3 is 11 residues long. Between the trimmed V and J ends, which lost 2 bases and 6 bases, there was a span of 5 bases. Here the CDR3 DNA reads TGCAGTGCTAGACCTACCAATGAGCAGTTCTTC. Its translation: CSARPTNEQFF.

This clone was counted between two and nine times. The V gene is TRBV12-2, the J gene TRBJ1-1. TRBV12-2 is assigned pseudogene status. The CDR3 length is 17 residues. CDR3 nucleotides: TGTGCAAGTCCTGGACGAAACGCCGGGGGTATTGGCACTGAAGCTTTCTTT. Protein product: CASPGRNAGGIGTEAFF.

The rearrangement uses TRBV29-1 and TRBJ1-2; D is perhaps TRBD1 (5 bases). V was clipped by 3 bases and J by 0 bases, with 8 bases between them. Germline V gene data show CDR1 as SQVTM and CDR2 as ANQGSEA. The CDR3 extends over 13 amino acids. The CDR3: CSVDRVPNYGYTF. CDR3 bases: TGCAGCGTTGACAGGGTACCTAACTATGGCTACACCTTC.